What follows are 6 T cell receptor beta chains derived from one specimen sequenced in a study of PD-1 blockade in classical Hodgkin lymphoma. This table comes from immunoSEQ multiplex PCR, and its TCRdb copy is limited to in-frame clones, with some not included. The sample records tens of thousands of clones, about 85% being singletons. Indicated time point: cycle 4 day 1 (C4D1), after more than five weeks of nivolumab. Relapse after autologous stem cell transplantation occurred in every patient, and brentuximab vedotin exposure varied. Sequencing was performed on peripheral blood mononuclear cells (PBMCs), taken before the fourth cycle of nivolumab. These receptor sequences come from a human donor with classical Hodgkin lymphoma.

V gene TRBV7-8 combines with J gene TRBJ1-1; 10 bases are a match to TRBD1. The CDR3 totals 17 residues. Germline CDR1 reads SGHVS; CDR2 reads FQNEAQ. The V segment lost 5 bases and the J segment 4 bases; nucleotides outside the gene matches: 13. CDR3 coding DNA: TGTGCCAGCAGCCCCGGGACAGGGGAGGGTCTGGCCACTGAAGCTTTCTTT. Its protein product is CASSPGTGEGLATEAFF.

The chain is built from TRBV15 and TRBJ2-5, with 12 nucleotides matching TRBD2. This CDR3 has 16 residues. The ends lost 3 bases at V and 9 bases at J; junction bases unmatched: 11. Germline CDR1 reads LNHNV; CDR2 reads YYDKDF (reference sequence). The CDR3 loop reads CATSRLLAGGPQPQYF. The CDR3 DNA sequence: TGTGCCACCAGCAGGTTACTAGCGGGGGGCCCACAGCCCCAGTACTTC.

J is TRBJ2-2 and V is TRBV30, with a tentative D call TRBD1 (6 bases). Germline V CDR1 and CDR2: GTSNPN, SVGIG (reference sequence). Trimming removed 0 bases from V and 8 bases from J, with 7 bases in between. The CDR3 spans 12 residues. The chain's CDR3 is CAWSVGAGELFF. In DNA, the CDR3 is TGTGCCTGGAGTGTGGGGGCAGGGGAGCTGTTTTTT.

The CDR3 DNA is TGTGCCAGCAGCCCCTCGGACAGTCCGAATCGTTACGAGCAGTACTTC. This translates into CASSPSDSPNRYEQYF. The chain employs TRBV7-9 and TRBJ2-7; D is perhaps TRBD1 (6 bases). CDR1 and CDR2 from the germline V gene are SEHNR and FQNEAQ (reference sequence). The CDR3 is made up of 16 amino acids. The ends were cut back, 5 bases at V and 4 bases at J, with 21 bases in the middle.

The V gene is TRBV5-1, the J gene TRBJ1-4; TRBD1 agrees at 7 bases. Germline V CDR1 and CDR2: SGHRS, YFSETQ. CDR3 size: 13 residues. V lost 4 bases and J lost 8; bases outside the gene matches: 5. In DNA, the CDR3 is TGCGCCAGCAGCCTAGACAGGGCCGAAAAACTGTTTTTT. Encoded protein: CASSLDRAEKLFF.

The gene calls are TRBV18 and TRBJ2-5; D call uncertain. V was pared by 2 bases and J by 5 bases, with 3 bases between. Germline CDR1 KGHSH, CDR2 LQKENI. This CDR3 is 11 amino acids long. This chain's CDR3 is CASSPGETQYF. The CDR3 nucleotides read TGTGCCAGCTCACCAGGCGAGACCCAGTACTTC. Supplemented by reference TRBV18 and TRBJ2-5, the full variable domain reads NAGVMQNPRHLVRRRGQEARLRCSPMKGHSHVYWYRQLPEEGLKFMVYLQKENIIDESGMPKERFSAEFPKEGPSILRIQQVVRGDSAAYFCASSPGETQYFGPGTRLLVL.